The entry that follows covers one T cell receptor beta chain sequence. Its antigen is still unknown. The sample holds no much larger clone one base away, and base qualities are not on file. This specimen comes from a study of blood T cell repertoires in COVID-19 (dated by TCRdb to the early 2020s). Study-level background: Samples covering the acute and convalescent phases of COVID-19 were provided by collaborators in the United States, Italy and Spain. The prospective study material was composed of cDNA or gDNA derived from T cells, B-cell-depleted T cells, or PBMCs. Deeply sampled blood TCRbeta repertoires from subjects exposed to, actively infected with, or recovered from COVID-19 were included in the dataset. The repertoires were released in a freely available public database intended as a resource for research on the immune response to SARS-CoV-2. The samples were drawn from two sources: the first 160 participants of the ongoing ImmuneRACE study, and fewer than 1,500 subjects contributed by 6 global collaborators. Nearly every sample came with metadata listing a de-identified subject ID, COVID-19 status, age in years and sex. HLA class I and class II types, where available, came from metadata supplied by the sample provider rather than from assay-based typing. Study-wide findings and limitations: Clinical and demographic metadata were provided uncurated, with the amount varying by source and participant.

TCRbeta CDR3 regions were amplified from genomic DNA by means of the immunoSEQ Assay, a bias-controlled multiplex PCR. Turning to the authors' computational methods: The number of nucleated cells in each sample was estimated from the amplification of reference gene primers within the assay. To quantify the absolute abundance of each unique TCRbeta CDR3 rearrangement, sequence reads were collapsed and filtered. For each sample, productive Simpson clonality was calculated as the square root of Simpson's diversity index across productive rearrangements. What TCRdb holds here is the immuneACCESS table cut down to in-frame rearrangements. Part of the clones is not present; checked against another copy, under half of the missing clones reflect an unresolved V gene, and the others are unexplained. V and J calls and clone size come straight from that table; D and trimming were deduced from the DNA. Across this sample there are about 180,000 clones, with over 80% seen only once. The top ten clones comprise around 7% of the sample.

In Seattle, one collaborating source enrolled patients while the infection was active and tracked those patients longitudinally over the course of disease. Each collaborating institution followed its own protocols to collect whole blood in K2EDTA tubes. For TCRbeta analysis, collaborator samples were shipped as frozen whole blood, as isolated PBMCs, or as DNA extracted from either sample type. The sequence was obtained from a woman between 40 and 55 years old with COVID-19, enrolled during active disease. Sample: peripheral blood.

CDR3 protein: CASSSNTRFNEKLFF. The DNA is TGTGCCAGCAGTTCAAACACCCGATTTAATGAAAAACTGTTTTTT. The chain is made from TRBV27 and TRBJ1-4; there is no confident call for the D gene. The germline V gene (reference sequence) specifies MNHEY as CDR1 and SMNVEV as CDR2. Relative to germline, V is 4 bases shorter and J is 4 bases shorter, with 13 bases between their ends. Including the terminal cysteine and phenylalanine, the CDR3 comprises 15 residues. Only the CDR3 DNA stays, 45 bases, in frame from base 1.